Sequencing of this TCR beta chain was carried out in a study of siplizumab effects on memory and regulatory T cells. Study observations and caveats: Roughly 75-95% of proliferating CD4+ or CD8+ clones lacked a naive or memory phenotype that could be assigned. Greater diversity than memory cells seemed evident in naive T cells, which also appeared to be major alloresponse contributors.

Profiling relied on immunoSEQ multiplex PCR, and the TCRdb table lists in-frame clones only, not all of them. Of approximately 100,000 clones in the sample, approximately 91% were seen once. Note on this clone: Its antigen is undetermined.

This TCR was sampled from a human donor in good health. Some clones in this sample may be carry-over from other donors' samples. The source material was CD4+ T cells sorted from blood.

For the CDR3, the DNA is TGTGCCAGCAGCCCGGGGGACAGGGCTAGCACAGATACGCAGTATTTT. Translated, it gives CASSPGDRASTDTQYF. This rearrangement joins TRBV11-3 to TRBJ2-3; 9 bases align to TRBD1. J was trimmed by 0 bases and V by 5 bases; bases with no gene match: 6. There are 16 residues in the CDR3. CDR1 SGHNT and CDR2 YENEEA come from the germline V gene.